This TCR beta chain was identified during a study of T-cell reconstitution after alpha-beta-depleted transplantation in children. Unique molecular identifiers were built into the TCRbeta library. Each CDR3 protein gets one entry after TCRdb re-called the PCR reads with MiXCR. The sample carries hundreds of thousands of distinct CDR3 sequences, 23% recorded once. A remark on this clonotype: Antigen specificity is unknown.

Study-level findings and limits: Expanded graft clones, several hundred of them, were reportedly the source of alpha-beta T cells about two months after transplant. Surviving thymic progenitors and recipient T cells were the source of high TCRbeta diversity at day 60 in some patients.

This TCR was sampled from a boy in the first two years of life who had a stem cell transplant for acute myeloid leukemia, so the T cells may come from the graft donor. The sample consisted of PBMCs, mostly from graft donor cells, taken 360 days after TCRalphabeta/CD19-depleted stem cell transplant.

The CDR3 DNA reads TGTGCCAGCAGCCCCCGGGGAAGCCAGCCCCAGCATTTT. Amino acids: CASSPRGSQPQHF. The chain combines TRBV3-1 with TRBJ1-5; D gene ambiguous. The germline V gene encodes CDR1 LGHDT and CDR2 YNNKEL (reference sequence). Trimming pared 4 bases from V and 7 bases from J, leaving 11 bases between. The CDR3 extends over 13 amino acids.